One and the same sample provided the 26 T cell receptor beta chains below, sequenced in a study of T cells in localized non-small cell lung cancer. Profiled with immunoSEQ multiplex PCR; TCRdb holds only in-frame clones, not every one. Of around 96,000 clones in the sample, roughly 93% were seen once. Sequencing was performed on PBMCs, taken before any cancer treatment. The receptors come from a woman aged 40-75 years with stage II squamous cell lung carcinoma.

This clone has more than one count but fewer than ten. The junction differs from germline at one of its ends, possibly a read error. V usage is TRBV28 and J usage is TRBJ1-2; D may be TRBD1 (6 bases). The CDR3 length is 20 residues. Germline V CDR1 and CDR2: MDHEN, SYDVKM. CDR3 loop: CASSLWAGTAEGGANYGYTF. The CDR3 nucleotides are TGTGCCAGCAGTCTATGGGCAGGGACGGCGGAAGGGGGGGCTAACTATGGCTACACCTTC.

The chain employs TRBV6-1 and TRBJ1-5; D uncertain. This CDR3 has 12 amino acids. The ends were cut back, 8 bases at V and 5 bases at J, with 10 bases in the middle. Germline CDR1 and CDR2: MNHNS and SASEGT. This chain's CDR3 is CASGPDYQPQHF. CDR3 in DNA: TGTGCCAGCGGGCCGGATTATCAGCCCCAGCATTTT.

The V gene is TRBV6-1, the J gene TRBJ1-2; D remains ambiguous. V gave up 0 bases and J gave up 8 bases, with 4 bases separating them. CDR1 and CDR2 (germline): MNHNS, SASEGT. CDR3 length equals 11 residues. The CDR3 DNA sequence: TGTGCCAGCAGTGAAGCGCCCGGCTACACCTTC. Protein: CASSEAPGYTF.

The rearrangement uses TRBV29-1 and TRBJ1-1; D gene unclear. The germline V gene has CDR1 SQVTM and CDR2 ANQGSEA. The CDR3 contains 11 residues. V lost 4 bases and J lost 5, with 8 bases in between. CDR3 in DNA: TGCAGCGTTGTTGGTAGGACTGAAGCTTTCTTT. The encoded protein is CSVVGRTEAFF.

The genes are TRBV19 and TRBJ1-5, with 10 bases lining up with TRBD1. The CDR3 extends over 17 amino acids. CDR1 is LNHDA, CDR2 SQIVND, per germline (reference sequence). Losses at the gene ends were 6 bases for V and 2 bases for J; bases not matched to a gene: 10. CDR3 nucleotides: TGTGCCAGTAGCGGGACAGGGGTAAGCAGGGGCAATCAGCCCCAGCATTTT. It is translated as CASSGTGVSRGNQPQHF.

The chain links TRBV5-1 to TRBJ1-1; possible D gene TRBD1, 5 bases. From germline, CDR1 is SGHRS and CDR2 YFSETQ. V was cut by 3 bases and J by 2 bases, with 17 bases left in between. The CDR3 length is 16 residues. Written as DNA, the CDR3 is TGCGCCAGCAGCTCCTGGACGGGGCTAGATAACACTGAAGCTTTCTTT. Translating it yields CASSSWTGLDNTEAFF. Supplemented by reference TRBV5-1 and TRBJ1-1, the full variable domain reads KAGVTQTPRYLIKTRGQQVTLSCSPISGHRSVSWYQQTPGQGLQFLFEYFSETQRNKGNFPGRFSGRQFSNSRSEMNVSTLELGDSALYLCASSSWTGLDNTEAFFGQGTRLTVV.

This CDR3 is CASSQTPGRLKYEQYF. CDR3 DNA: TGCGCCAGCAGCCAAACTCCGGGACGGCTGAAATACGAGCAGTACTTC. The rearrangement uses TRBV4-1 and TRBJ2-7; D assignment may be TRBD1 or TRBD2 (5 bases each). CDR1 and CDR2 (germline): MGHRA, YSYEKL. Trimming took 2 bases from V and 4 from J, leaving 18 bases between them. The CDR3 spans 16 residues.

The V gene is TRBV28, the J gene TRBJ2-7; TRBD1 matches at 7 bases. Trimming cost V 6 bases and J 5 bases; bases outside gene matches: 7. Germline CDR1 MDHEN, CDR2 SYDVKM. This CDR3 is built from 13 residues. The CDR3, as DNA: TGTGCCAGCAGAACCGGACAGGTGGACGAGCAGTACTTC. Translation: CASRTGQVDEQYF.

This clone was counted once. The genes are TRBV6-1 and TRBJ2-1, with 8 positions matching TRBD2. This CDR3 has 19 amino acids. Germline V lookup: CDR1 MNHNS, CDR2 SASEGT. The ends lost 0 bases at V and 6 bases at J; junction bases unmatched: 16. CDR3 in amino acids: CASSEAPHSAVAGSNEQFF. The CDR3 bases are TGTGCCAGCAGTGAAGCACCCCACTCCGCGGTAGCGGGGAGCAATGAGCAGTTCTTC.

The CDR3, as DNA: TGTGCCAGCAGGGCAGAGAGCTACAATGAGCAGTTCTTC. Amino acid sequence: CASRAESYNEQFF. The chain recombines TRBV6-5 with TRBJ2-1; no clear D gene. Germline CDR1 and CDR2: MNHEY and SVGAGI. The CDR3 sequence is 13 residues long. The V end lost 6 bases, the J end lost 3 bases, and 9 bases lay between the germline ends.

The CDR3 sequence is CASSLGRDRALPGENEQFF. CDR3 bases: TGTGCCAGCAGCTTAGGCCGGGACAGGGCCCTGCCGGGTGAAAATGAGCAGTTCTTC. The chain employs TRBV7-2 and TRBJ2-1; 9 bases are a match to TRBD1. V dropped 1 base and J dropped 7; count of bases not matched to a gene: 17. In germline, CDR1 is SGHTA, CDR2 FQGNSA. The CDR3 is 19 residues long.

In DNA, the CDR3 is TGTGCCAGCTCACCCCCGGGACAGCAAGAGACCCAGTACTTC. This codes for CASSPPGQQETQYF. V and J are TRBV18 and TRBJ2-5; 7 bases align to TRBD1. In germline, CDR1 is KGHSH, CDR2 LQKENI. Trimming took 3 bases from V and 2 from J; bases not matched to a gene: 3. CDR3 length equals 14 residues.

The chain combines TRBV14 with TRBJ2-7; the match to TRBD1 covers 8 bases. There are 16 residues in the CDR3. J gave up 0 bases and V 4 bases, and 8 bases lay outside the gene matches. Germline CDR1 SGHDN, CDR2 FVKESK. The DNA for the CDR3 is TGTGCCAGCAGCCTCTTGGACAGGGCCGCCTCCTACGAGCAGTACTTC. It specifies CASSLLDRAASYEQYF.

V and J are TRBV5-6 and TRBJ2-3; D possibly matches TRBD1 or TRBD2 (5 bases each). Trimming removed 4 bases from V and 4 bases from J, with 16 bases in between. Germline V gene data show CDR1 as SGHDT and CDR2 as YYEEEE. The CDR3 sequence is 15 residues long. In DNA form, the CDR3 reads TGTGCCAGCAGCCCCTGGTTTGGGGACCCAGATACGCAGTATTTT. This translates into CASSPWFGDPDTQYF.

The rearrangement joins TRBV4-1 to TRBJ2-7, with unresolved D. V lost 2 bases to trimming and J lost 5 bases, with 10 bases between them. CDR1 and CDR2 (germline): MGHRA, YSYEKL. CDR3 length equals 13 residues. This chain's CDR3 is CASSQLPYDEQYF. The CDR3 bases are TGCGCCAGCAGCCAACTCCCGTATGACGAGCAGTACTTC.

The V and J genes are TRBV19 and TRBJ2-3, with 10 nucleotides matching TRBD2. The CDR3 has 14 residues. Trimming removed 7 bases from V and 3 bases from J; junction bases left unmatched: 4. Germline V gene data show CDR1 as LNHDA and CDR2 as SQIVND (reference sequence). The CDR3 nucleotides read TGTGCCAGTAAGCGGGAGGGCCGGACAGATACGCAGTATTTT. Protein: CASKREGRTDTQYF. The variable domain in full, completed from reference TRBV19 and TRBJ2-3, reads DGGITQSPKYLFRKEGQNVTLSCEQNLNHDAMYWYRQDPGQGLRLIYYSQIVNDFQKGDIAEGYSVSREKKESFPLTVTSAQKNPTAFYLCASKREGRTDTQYFGPGTRLTVL.

This chain links TRBV6-1 with TRBJ2-7, with D perhaps matching TRBD1 or TRBD2 (5 bases each). This CDR3 comprises 12 residues. The germline V gene has CDR1 MNHNS and CDR2 SASEGT. Deletions cut 4 bases from V and 2 bases from J, with 6 bases between. CDR3 sequence: CASSVGAYEQYF. CDR3 coding DNA: TGTGCCAGCAGTGTGGGGGCCTACGAGCAGTACTTC.

The V call is TRBV23-1, the J call TRBJ1-5; D is unclear. Being an ORF, TRBV23-1 has a function that is uncertain. CDR3 size: 20 residues. V gave up 3 bases and J gave up 6 bases, with 30 bases separating them. Written as DNA, the CDR3 is TGCGCCAGCAGTCATCAGGCCAACCCGTGGTTTGGTAGGGCGGGTCAGCCCCAGCATTTT. This translates into CASSHQANPWFGRAGQPQHF.

The chain uses TRBV2 and TRBJ2-3; 13 positions agree with TRBD2. The CDR3 has 16 amino acids. The germline CDR1 and CDR2 sequences are SNHLY and FYNNEI. The trim removed 6 bases at V and 6 bases at J, leaving 9 bases unmatched. CDR3 in amino acids: CASRMTSGRSGDTQYF. CDR3 nucleotide sequence: TGTGCCAGCAGGATGACTAGCGGGAGGTCCGGGGATACGCAGTATTTT.

The chain is built from TRBV27 and TRBJ1-2; tentative D call: TRBD1 (5 bases). The CDR3 has 15 residues. V lost 6 bases and J lost 6, with 20 bases in between. Germline V CDR1 and CDR2: MNHEY, SMNVEV (reference sequence). Here the CDR3 DNA reads TGTGCCAGCAGGGACGCGGGACTTTCGCGCGATGGCTACACCTTC. Residues: CASRDAGLSRDGYTF.

The chain is built from TRBV5-6 and TRBJ1-6; D call uncertain. V gave up 0 bases and J gave up 8 bases, with 15 bases separating them. In germline, CDR1 is SGHDT, CDR2 YYEEEE. This CDR3 contains 16 residues. The CDR3: CASSLDRSGPYSPLHF. CDR3 nucleotides: TGTGCCAGCAGCTTGGATAGGTCAGGCCCATATTCACCCCTCCACTTT.

The rearrangement uses TRBV7-9 and TRBJ1-3; D might be TRBD1 (6 bases). CDR1 is SEHNR and CDR2 is FQNEAQ in the germline V gene (reference sequence). The CDR3 has 16 residues. Trimming cost V 5 bases and J 2 bases, with 16 bases left between them. The CDR3 sequence: CASSPSTGLTGNTIYF. The CDR3 nucleotides read TGTGCCAGCAGCCCTAGTACAGGGTTAACTGGAAACACCATATATTTT.

V gene TRBV7-2 combines with J gene TRBJ1-6; D ambiguous. The CDR3 has 15 residues. The V and J ends lost 4 bases and 7 bases respectively, with 14 bases between them. Germline V gene lookup returns CDR1 SGHTA and CDR2 FQGNSA. In DNA form, the CDR3 reads TGTGCCAGCAGCTCAGACTCGTCCTCCAATTCACCCCTCCACTTT. Its translation: CASSSDSSSNSPLHF.

The V gene is TRBV6-5, the J gene TRBJ2-3, with 9 bases matching TRBD1. The V gene end was trimmed by 6 bases and the J gene end by 1 base; junction bases not matched to a gene: 2. The CDR3 sequence is 14 residues long. Germline loops: CDR1 MNHEY, CDR2 SVGAGI. The CDR3 region is CASRRTGGTDTQYF. For the CDR3, the DNA is TGTGCCAGCAGACGGACAGGGGGCACAGATACGCAGTATTTT.

V gene TRBV5-4 combines with J gene TRBJ1-5, with no clear D. The V gene lost 0 bases and the J gene lost 1 base, with 5 bases spanning the gap. CDR1 is SGHNT and CDR2 is YYREEE in the germline V gene (reference sequence). The CDR3 has 14 amino acids. The CDR3 spells CASSLGQSNQPQHF. The CDR3 DNA reads TGTGCCAGCAGCTTGGGGCAGAGCAATCAGCCCCAGCATTTT.

V usage is TRBV6-1 and J usage is TRBJ1-2; D unclear. Per the germline V gene, CDR1 is MNHNS and CDR2 is SASEGT. V dropped 3 bases and J dropped 0 bases, with 11 bases sitting between them. This CDR3 is 15 amino acids long. The CDR3 nucleotides are TGTGCCAGCAGTGACCCCCCCGGAGCTAACTATGGCTACACCTTC. Its translation is CASSDPPGANYGYTF.